These T cell receptor beta chains were read from a single sample in a study of blood T cell repertoires in COVID-19. TCRdb's table, derived via immunoSEQ multiplex PCR, lists solely in-frame clones and lacks some. The sample yields about half a million clones, about 88% seen once. The specimen sequenced was peripheral blood. The receptors come from a man aged 18 to 35 with COVID-19, enrolled during active disease. Both conserved end residues are part of each CDR3.

TRBV2	16	CASSYLGAGRINEQFF
TRBV6-5	13	CASSYRQGPGYTF
TRBV13	18	CASSFLALGSTGANVLTF
TRBV12-3/TRBV12-4	13	CASSPGQSYGYTF
TRBV7-9	13	CASSLTANSPLHF
TRBV11-2	14	CASSLAIGSETQYF
TRBV3-1/TRBV3-2	14	CASSQYPGDYEQYF
TRBV30	15	CAWSLSGVSTDTQYF
TRBV21-1	17	CASQPRLAGVFSYEQYF
TRBV6-5	13	CASTPRVTGELFF
TRBV7-2	13	CASSLDSYYEQYF
TRBV10-2	12	CASSETGQGQYF
TRBV2	13	CAITTGGYTEAFF
TRBV7-9	13	CASTTGNVEKLFF
TRBV19	16	CATTPGGAPGFYIQYF
TRBV7-2	16	CASSRLLAGPYNEQFF
TRBV6-1	16	CASSEHRDWVYNEQFF
TRBV7-2	14	CASSLVGSYQPQHF
TRBV5-4	13	CASSLTPNTEAFF
TRBV19	15	CASSMSSGSQETQYF
TRBV6-5	13	CASQGNINTEAFF
TRBV27	14	CASSPPGLAGGPLF
TRBV7-8	14	CASSLAMKGAEAFF